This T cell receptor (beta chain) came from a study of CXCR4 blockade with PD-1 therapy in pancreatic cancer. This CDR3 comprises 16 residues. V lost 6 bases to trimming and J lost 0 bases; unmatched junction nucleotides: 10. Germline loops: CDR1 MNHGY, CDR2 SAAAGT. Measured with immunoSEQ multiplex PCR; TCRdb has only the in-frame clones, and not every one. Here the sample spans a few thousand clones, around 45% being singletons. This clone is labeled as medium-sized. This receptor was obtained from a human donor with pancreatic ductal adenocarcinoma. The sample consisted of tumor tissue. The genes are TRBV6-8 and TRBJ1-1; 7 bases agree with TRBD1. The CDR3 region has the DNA TGTGCCAGCAGCCCCCCAGGGGGGGAGCTGAACACTGAAGCTTTCTTT. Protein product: CASSPPGGELNTEAFF.